This TCR beta chain was recovered during a study of shared clonotypes between healthy human individuals. The CDR3 has 14 residues. Germline V gene lookup returns CDR1 MNHEY and CDR2 SMNVEV (reference sequence). The ends lost 6 bases at V and 3 bases at J; junction bases unmatched: 7. CD45RO-negative, CCR7-positively selected cells formed the naive CD8 fraction, excluding terminally differentiated effector memory CD45RA+ cells. Using immunoSEQ multiplex PCR, the repertoire was profiled, and TCRdb retains in-frame clones only, with some absent. The sample shows hundreds of thousands of clones, approximately 96% of them seen only once.

The chain joins TRBV27 to TRBJ2-7; 8 bases agree with TRBD2. This TCR came from a woman in her 30s in good health. The sequenced sample consisted of naive CD8+ T cells sorted from blood. CDR3 DNA sequence: TGTGCCAGCAGACCGCGGGAGGCCAGCTACGAGCAGTACTTC. It is translated as CASRPREASYEQYF.